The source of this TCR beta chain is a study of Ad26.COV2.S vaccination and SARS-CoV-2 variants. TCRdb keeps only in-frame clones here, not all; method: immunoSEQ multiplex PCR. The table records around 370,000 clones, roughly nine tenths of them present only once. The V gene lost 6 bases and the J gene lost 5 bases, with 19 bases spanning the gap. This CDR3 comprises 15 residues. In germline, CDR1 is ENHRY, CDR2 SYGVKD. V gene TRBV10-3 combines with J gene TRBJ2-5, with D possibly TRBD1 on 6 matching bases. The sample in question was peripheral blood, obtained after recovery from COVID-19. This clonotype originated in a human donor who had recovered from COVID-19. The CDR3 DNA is TGTGCCATCAGCAGGGGTGTTAGGGCCGGGGAGACCCAGTACTTC. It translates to CAISRGVRAGETQYF.